The 28 T cell receptor beta chains in this list originate from one sample, sequenced in a study of OX40 agonist ivuxolimab in advanced cancers. The protocol was immunoSEQ multiplex PCR, while the TCRdb copy is restricted to in-frame clones and leaves out a portion. The data show about 59,000 clones, approximately 94% seen once. This specimen consisted of CD4+ or CD8+ T cells sorted from blood, obtained in a trial of the OX40 agonist ivuxolimab. The receptors here all came from an adult with an advanced solid tumor such as melanoma, head and neck, liver or kidney cancer.

The V and J genes are TRBV9 and TRBJ2-5; D gene unclear. V shed 0 bases and J shed 5 bases, with 14 bases lying between them. Germline V CDR1 and CDR2: SGDLS, YYNGEE. The CDR3 totals 15 residues. Here the CDR3 DNA reads TGTGCCAGCAGCGTAGGGGATGAGGATAAGGAGACCCAGTACTTC. It specifies CASSVGDEDKETQYF.

The J gene is TRBJ2-7, the V gene TRBV29-1; unclear D gene. Deletions cut 4 bases from V and 1 base from J, with 11 bases between. This CDR3 comprises 13 residues. Germline CDR1 SQVTM, CDR2 ANQGSEA. DNA of the CDR3: TGCAGCGTTGCGGTGGGCACGTCCTACGAGCAGTACTTC. This encodes CSVAVGTSYEQYF.

The chain is built from TRBV5-8 and TRBJ1-2; possibly TRBD1 for D (6 bases). V lost 0 bases and J lost 4, with 13 bases in between. CDR3 length equals 15 residues. CDR1 SGHTS and CDR2 YDEGEE come from the germline V gene. Here the CDR3 reads CASSLALDRLYGYTF. As DNA, the CDR3 is TGTGCCAGCAGCTTGGCCCTTGACAGGCTCTATGGCTACACCTTC.

This clone has only one observation. The chain employs TRBV13 and TRBJ2-2; 13 nucleotides align to TRBD2. The CDR3 is 17 residues long. Trimming cost V 3 bases and J 4 bases; bases outside gene matches: 5. Germline CDR1 is PRHDT and CDR2 is FYEKMQ (reference sequence). This chain's CDR3 is CASSFGTSGMGTGELFF. As DNA, the CDR3 is TGTGCCAGCAGCTTCGGGACTAGCGGGATGGGCACCGGGGAGCTGTTTTTT.

The V call is TRBV2, the J call TRBJ1-5, with a tentative D call TRBD1 (6 bases). The CDR3 extends over 14 amino acids. Trimming pared 7 bases from V and 2 bases from J, leaving 12 bases between. Germline CDR1 SNHLY, CDR2 FYNNEI. The CDR3 sequence is CASKVQGGNQPQHF. The CDR3 region has the DNA TGTGCCAGCAAGGTACAGGGAGGCAATCAGCCCCAGCATTTT.

The genes are TRBV7-9 and TRBJ2-7, with D tentatively TRBD1 (7 bases). The germline V gene has CDR1 SEHNR and CDR2 FQNEAQ (reference sequence). This CDR3 is built from 16 residues. V was shortened by 5 bases and J by 4 bases, with 21 bases between the two germline ends. CDR3 region: CASSTAGGPYFYEQYF. The CDR3 DNA is TGTGCCAGCAGCACTGCAGGGGGGCCGTACTTTTACGAGCAGTACTTC.

This clone was seen once. The J gene is TRBJ2-7, the V gene TRBV5-4; 7 bases line up with TRBD1. The CDR3 totals 14 residues. V was clipped by 3 bases and J by 3 bases; unmatched bases: 6. Germline CDR1 reads SGHNT; CDR2 reads YYREEE (reference sequence). The DNA for the CDR3 is TGTGCCAGCAGCTCCCGGGACAGCCGCTACGAGCAGTACTTC. This sequence encodes CASSSRDSRYEQYF. Full variable domain (missing parts from reference TRBV5-4 and TRBJ2-7): ETGVTQSPTHLIKTRGQQVTLRCSSQSGHNTVSWYQQALGQGPQFIFQYYREEENGRGNFPPRFSGLQFPNYSSELNVNALELDDSALYLCASSSRDSRYEQYFGPGTRLTVT.

The V call is TRBV29-1, the J call TRBJ2-5, with a possible D match to TRBD2 (5 bases). Germline V lookup: CDR1 SQVTM, CDR2 ANQGSEA. Trimming removed 5 bases from V and 10 bases from J, with 17 bases in between. This CDR3 comprises 12 residues. The CDR3 sequence is CSVPVSGEGQYF. The CDR3 DNA reads TGCAGCGTTCCGGTCTCCGGAGAGGGCCAGTACTTC.

V usage is TRBV11-2 and J usage is TRBJ1-3; a possible D gene is TRBD1 (6 bases). The germline V gene encodes CDR1 SGHAT and CDR2 FQNNGV. Trimming removed 5 bases at V and 2 bases at J, with 16 bases between. The CDR3 loop spans 16 amino acids. CDR3 sequence reads: CASSALQGKTGNTIYF. Written as DNA, the CDR3 is TGTGCCAGCAGCGCCCTACAGGGTAAAACTGGAAACACCATATATTTT.

The V gene is TRBV29-1, the J gene TRBJ2-5, with D perhaps TRBD2 (6 bases). V lost 2 bases to trimming and J lost 5 bases, with 12 bases between them. This CDR3 has 13 residues. Germline CDR1 reads SQVTM; CDR2 reads ANQGSEA. Written as DNA, the CDR3 is TGCAGCGTTGAATCCCCTGCGGGGGAGACCCAGTACTTC. This translates into CSVESPAGETQYF.

V is TRBV4-2 and J is TRBJ2-1, with D possibly matching TRBD1 (5 bases). Trimming stripped 0 bases from V and 2 bases from J, with 11 bases between. CDR1 is LGHNA, CDR2 YNFKEQ, per germline. CDR3 length equals 16 residues. The CDR3 sequence: CASSQDPGSPYNEQFF. CDR3 nucleotide sequence: TGTGCCAGCAGCCAAGATCCAGGGTCGCCCTACAATGAGCAGTTCTTC.

J is TRBJ2-5 and V is TRBV5-4; D possibly uses TRBD1 or TRBD2 (5 bases each). V was shortened by 0 bases and J by 7 bases, with 13 bases between the two germline ends. Per the germline V gene, CDR1 is SGHNT and CDR2 is YYREEE (reference sequence). This CDR3 spans 14 amino acids. CDR3: CASSLEGPPRTQYF. CDR3 in DNA: TGTGCCAGCAGCTTGGAGGGACCCCCGAGGACCCAGTACTTC.

The chain uses TRBV6-6 and TRBJ1-4, with D maybe TRBD1 (5 bases). The CDR3 has 16 amino acids. With 6 bases removed from V and 8 bases from J, the gap between germline ends came to 22 bases. CDR1 and CDR2 from the germline V gene are MNHNY and SVGAGI (reference sequence). Here the CDR3 reads CASSGHDRKEGEKLFF. CDR3 DNA: TGTGCCAGCAGCGGCCATGACAGAAAAGAGGGCGAAAAACTGTTTTTT.

This clone was detected once. The chain is built from TRBV7-6 and TRBJ2-7; 9 positions agree with TRBD2. The CDR3 is made up of 15 amino acids. Germline loops: CDR1 SGHVS, CDR2 FNYEAQ. V was clipped by 4 bases and J by 1 base; unmatched bases: 5. Here the CDR3 reads CASSYTSGFSYEQYF. As DNA, the CDR3 is TGTGCCAGCAGCTACACTAGCGGGTTTTCCTACGAGCAGTACTTC.

V gene TRBV6-5 combines with J gene TRBJ1-4; D perhaps matches TRBD1 (6 bases). Trimming pared 4 bases from V and 1 base from J, leaving 13 bases between. Germline V gene data show CDR1 as MNHEY and CDR2 as SVGAGI. The CDR3 contains 16 residues. The chain's CDR3 is CASSSNPDRTNEKLFF. The DNA for the CDR3 is TGTGCCAGCAGTTCCAATCCGGACAGAACTAATGAAAAACTGTTTTTT.

This clone showed up just once. This chain connects TRBV19 to TRBJ2-7; D not resolved. V was pared by 7 bases and J by 2 bases, with 12 bases between. This CDR3 spans 13 amino acids. Germline lookup yields CDR1 LNHDA and CDR2 SQIVND (reference sequence). The CDR3 DNA is TGTGCCAGTACCCCCACGGAACCCTACGAGCAGTACTTC. It specifies CASTPTEPYEQYF.

The rearrangement links TRBV12-5 to TRBJ2-4; TRBD1 aligns across 8 bases. This CDR3 contains 17 residues. V was pared by 5 bases and J by 1 base, with 10 bases of the junction left unmatched. CDR1 LGHNT and CDR2 FRNRAP come from the germline V gene. CDR3 DNA: TGTGCTAGTGGTCCCCCGGACAGGGATGTCGCCAAAAACATTCAGTACTTC. Translation: CASGPPDRDVAKNIQYF.

This clone has a single count. This chain uses TRBV19 with TRBJ1-2, with D perhaps TRBD1 (5 bases). Germline assignment: CDR1 LNHDA and CDR2 SQIVND (reference sequence). V lost 6 bases, J lost 4 bases, and 12 bases lay in between. The CDR3 totals 13 residues. The CDR3 loop reads CASRAGRAYGYTF. The CDR3 bases are TGTGCCAGTAGGGCCGGCAGGGCCTATGGCTACACCTTC.

The chain recombines TRBV7-9 with TRBJ2-1, with 7 nucleotides matching TRBD2. This CDR3 is built from 17 residues. Germline V gene data show CDR1 as SEHNR and CDR2 as FQNEAQ (reference sequence). The V gene end was trimmed by 3 bases and the J gene end by 9 bases; junction bases not matched to a gene: 17. CDR3 bases: TGTGCCAGCAGCTTCGGGTCAGCGGGACTCGGGGTAGGTGAGCAGTTCTTC. It translates to CASSFGSAGLGVGEQFF.

As DNA, the CDR3 is TGCGCCAGCAGTGAAGGGAGAAACTACAATGAGCAGTTCTTC. Its translation: CASSEGRNYNEQFF. The V call is TRBV10-2, the J call TRBJ2-1, with a weak D call TRBD2 (5 bases). Germline V gene sequence: CDR1 WSHSY, CDR2 SAAADI. This CDR3 spans 14 amino acids. The ends were cut back, 3 bases at V and 3 bases at J, with 9 bases in the middle.

This clone was seen only a few times. The gene calls are TRBV27 and TRBJ1-5; D unresolved. CDR1 MNHEY and CDR2 SMNVEV come from the germline V gene (reference sequence). Trimming removed 2 bases at V and 1 base at J, with 3 bases between. There are 13 residues in the CDR3. CDR3 amino acids: CASSLGSNQPQHF. In DNA form, the CDR3 reads TGTGCCAGCAGTTTAGGAAGCAATCAGCCCCAGCATTTT.

The rearrangement joins TRBV4-3 to TRBJ2-7; 10 positions match TRBD2. Germline CDR1 LGHNA, CDR2 YSLEER. Trimming took 4 bases from V and 1 from J; bases not matched to a gene: 4. The CDR3 is made up of 15 amino acids. CDR3 loop: CASSPGLADSYEQYF. The CDR3 DNA reads TGCGCCAGCAGCCCCGGACTAGCGGATTCCTACGAGCAGTACTTC.

This chain links TRBV19 with TRBJ1-1; D is possibly TRBD1 (6 bases). Trimming left V 7 bases short and J 3 bases short, with 33 bases between. Germline CDR1 and CDR2: LNHDA and SQIVND (reference sequence). The CDR3 is made up of 20 amino acids. The CDR3 here is CASIPIGYPTKTGGYTEAFF. CDR3 bases: TGTGCCAGTATTCCAATCGGCTACCCTACTAAGACAGGAGGGTACACTGAAGCTTTCTTT. Using reference TRBV19 and TRBJ1-1 for the parts outside the CDR3, the full variable domain is DGGITQSPKYLFRKEGQNVTLSCEQNLNHDAMYWYRQDPGQGLRLIYYSQIVNDFQKGDIAEGYSVSREKKESFPLTVTSAQKNPTAFYLCASIPIGYPTKTGGYTEAFFGQGTRLTVV.

V and J are TRBV7-2 and TRBJ2-7; D is unresolved. Germline CDR1 reads SGHTA; CDR2 reads FQGNSA. V was cut by 8 bases and J by 6 bases, with 14 bases left in between. This CDR3 spans 12 amino acids. The CDR3: CASGPWSSEQYF. For the CDR3, the DNA is TGTGCCAGCGGCCCCTGGAGCAGCGAGCAGTACTTC.

The chain links TRBV4-1 to TRBJ1-2; 7 positions match TRBD1. V lost 5 bases to trimming and J lost 2 bases; unmatched junction nucleotides: 2. This CDR3 contains 13 residues. Germline loops: CDR1 MGHRA, CDR2 YSYEKL. The DNA for the CDR3 is TGCGCCAGCAGCACACAGGGGAACTATGGCTACACCTTC. Protein: CASSTQGNYGYTF.

V and J are TRBV30 and TRBJ2-1; unclear D gene. The CDR3 covers 12 residues. V was shortened by 0 bases and J by 7 bases, with 7 bases between the two germline ends. CDR1 is GTSNPN, CDR2 SVGIG, per germline (reference sequence). The CDR3 protein is CAWSVDSNEQFF. CDR3 coding DNA: TGTGCCTGGAGTGTCGACTCAAATGAGCAGTTCTTC. Together with reference TRBV30 and TRBJ2-1, the CDR3 gives the full variable domain: SQTIHQWPATLVQPVGSPLSLECTVEGTSNPNLYWYRQAAGRGLQLLFYSVGIGQISSEVPQNLSASRPQDRQFILSSKKLLLSDSGFYLCAWSVDSNEQFFGPGTRLTVL.

The chain employs TRBV5-4 and TRBJ1-2, with D uncertain. The CDR3 runs 16 residues. Germline loops: CDR1 SGHNT, CDR2 YYREEE (reference sequence). V shed 5 bases and J shed 6 bases, with 23 bases lying between them. CDR3 sequence: CASSHVAGDLRDGYTF. CDR3 in DNA: TGTGCCAGCAGTCACGTCGCGGGAGACTTAAGGGATGGCTACACCTTC. The full variable domain, in which reference TRBV5-4 and TRBJ1-2 provide the parts outside the CDR3, is ETGVTQSPTHLIKTRGQQVTLRCSSQSGHNTVSWYQQALGQGPQFIFQYYREEENGRGNFPPRFSGLQFPNYSSELNVNALELDDSALYLCASSHVAGDLRDGYTFGSGTRLTVV.

The chain employs TRBV7-3 and TRBJ2-2; D is unclear. This CDR3 comprises 15 residues. Looked up from germline, CDR1 is SGHTA and CDR2 is FQGTGA. The germline V and J ends were trimmed by 0 bases and 9 bases, with 14 bases remaining between them. CDR3 nucleotides: TGTGCCAGCAGCTTAACGGGCGCTACCTCCAGGGAGCTGTTTTTT. Translation gives CASSLTGATSRELFF. The full variable domain, rest sourced from reference TRBV7-3 and TRBJ2-2, is GAGVSQTPSNKVTEKGKYVELRCDPISGHTALYWYRQSLGQGPEFLIYFQGTGAADDSGLPNDRFFAVRPEGSVSTLKIQRTERGDSAVYLCASSLTGATSRELFFGEGSRLTVL.